This T cell receptor beta chain was sequenced in a study of regulatory T cells in long-lasting Graves disease. Time point here: newly diagnosed GD, antithyroid drugs for less than 3 months. After RNA was extracted from PBMCs, the TCR library was made from it. The TCR beta library used iRepertoire HTBI primers with Arm-PCR amplification of CDR3. TCRdb itself ran the multiplex PCR reads through MiXCR, one entry per CDR3 protein. The table includes around 500,000 distinct CDR3 sequences, about 15% detected once. This clonotype was seen ten or more times. The germline gives CDR1 KGHSH, CDR2 LQKENI. The CDR3 consists of 13 residues. V lost 3 bases and J 4 bases, leaving 9 bases between the germline ends. These records were also assigned to another study, of T cells in Graves' hyperthyroidism and ophthalmopathy. As that report states: Exclusion of a patient resulted from uncontrolled infection, other autoimmune disease, pregnancy or lactation.

This specimen was peripheral blood mononuclear cells (PBMCs), taken at new diagnosis, from a patient treated with antithyroid drugs. V gene TRBV18 combines with J gene TRBJ1-1; D is undetermined. This receptor was obtained from a woman aged 35 to 60 with Graves disease. CDR3: CASSPKLSTEAFF. In DNA, the CDR3 is TGTGCCAGCTCACCCAAACTTAGCACTGAAGCTTTCTTT.